These 6 T cell receptor beta chains originate from one sample sequenced in a study of blood T cell repertoires in COVID-19. TCRdb's table, derived via immunoSEQ multiplex PCR, lists solely in-frame clones and lacks some. The sample yields approximately 230,000 clones, around four fifths seen once. Source material: PBMCs or T cells enriched from blood (not recorded which). The origin of the receptors is a middle-aged man who had recovered from COVID-19.

The chain is built from TRBV10-2 and TRBJ1-5; no clear D. CDR3 length equals 12 residues. Between the trimmed V and J ends, which lost 3 bases and 5 bases, there was a span of 5 bases. Germline V gene data show CDR1 as WSHSY and CDR2 as SAAADI. CDR3 protein: CASSDPDQPQHF. As DNA, the CDR3 is TGCGCCAGCAGTGACCCAGATCAGCCCCAGCATTTT.

A note on this clone: At one of its ends the junction is not consistent with the germline gene, which may arise from a read error. The chain joins TRBV5-1 to TRBJ1-1; TRBD1 might be the D (5 bases). Germline CDR1 is SGHRS and CDR2 is YFSETQ. The CDR3 runs to 14 residues. The CDR3 DNA follows: TGCGCCAGCAGCTTCTGGGGGGAGAACTCTGAAGCTTTCTTT. Its translation is CASSFWGENSEAFF.

In DNA, the CDR3 is TGTGCCAGCAGCTTCCGGGAGTCTGAAGCTTTCTTT. Protein sequence: CASSFRESEAFF. This chain links TRBV7-3 with TRBJ1-1, with D unresolved. The CDR3 sequence is 12 residues long. V was cut by 3 bases and J by 6 bases, with 8 bases left in between. The V gene's germline CDR1 is SGHTA and CDR2 FQGTGA.

The chain links TRBV3-1 (or the pseudogene TRBV3-2) to TRBJ2-7; the D is unclear. CDR1 LGHDT and CDR2 YNNKEL come from the germline V gene (reference sequence). This CDR3 spans 14 amino acids. Deletions cut 0 bases from V and 2 bases from J, with 8 bases between. CDR3 in DNA: TGTGCCAGCAGCCAAGATTGGGCTCCCTACGAGCAGTACTTC. This codes for CASSQDWAPYEQYF.

V usage is TRBV24-1 and J usage is TRBJ2-7; TRBD2 might be the D (6 bases). The germline V gene has CDR1 KGHDR and CDR2 SFDVKD. The CDR3 loop spans 14 amino acids. V was clipped by 9 bases and J by 6 bases, with 20 bases between them. This CDR3 reads CATSQSGGKVEQYF. The CDR3 DNA reads as TGTGCCACCTCCCAATCTGGGGGGAAGGTCGAGCAGTACTTC.

V usage is TRBV5-1 and J usage is TRBJ2-1, with a tentative D call TRBD2 (5 bases). This CDR3 has 15 residues. Germline V gene sequence: CDR1 SGHRS, CDR2 YFSETQ. V was cut by 0 bases and J by 4 bases, with 11 bases left in between. CDR3 sequence (DNA): TGCGCCAGCAGCTTGGTCCCGGGATTGTACAATGAGCAGTTCTTC. Protein: CASSLVPGLYNEQFF.